The present entry profiles one T cell receptor (beta chain) with its context. Antigen unknown. Germline V lookup: CDR1 MNHEY, CDR2 SMNVEV (reference sequence). V was cut by 2 bases and J by 0 bases, with 11 bases left in between. The CDR3 has 15 amino acids. This sample is drawn from a study of blood T cells in healthy people across ages. Study-wide findings and caveats: Age brought a roughly linear fall in TCR beta diversity measured per million T cells.

A second about 7 to 12 cycle PCR used barcoded and J-beta primers. MiXCR was run by TCRdb on the 5' RACE reads, yielding one entry per CDR3 protein. Of about 570,000 distinct CDR3 sequences in the sample, around a quarter were seen once. The sample also formed part of further work on T cells of mothers and their children.

Sequencing input: blood. The chain carries TRBV27 and TRBJ2-7; D is unclear. This clonotype was obtained from a boy younger than 10 in good health. The CDR3 spells CASSLKGISSYEQYF. CDR3 coding DNA: TGTGCCAGCAGTTTAAAAGGGATTAGCTCCTACGAGCAGTACTTC.